This T cell receptor (beta chain) was recovered during a study of vaccination and CD4 T cells after COVID-19. The time point was: late sampling 161 to 241 days after vaccination in a few convalescent patients. Treatment given: approximately 10-day PBMC culture with coronavirus spike peptide pools or control peptides (ViraFEST assay). Antigen-specific T cells were expanded with peptide pools by ViraFEST, and TCRs were then sequenced. The CDR3 has 16 amino acids. The V end was cut by 0 bases, the J end by 3 bases, with 11 bases between. Germline CDR1 is SGHTA and CDR2 is FQGTGA. Sequence data for DNA of cultured CD4+ T cells were generated by the Oncomine TCR Beta short-read assay. TCRdb called the PCR reads again in MiXCR, with one record for every CDR3 protein. The table records fewer than 20,000 distinct CDR3 sequences, 40% to 50% of them present only once. A word on this clonotype: Its antigen is unknown.

The TCR sequence derives from a human donor who had recovered from COVID-19. The chain has TRBV7-3 and TRBJ2-2; D not resolved. The sequenced sample was CD4+ T cells from blood, cultured in vitro, obtained about 7 months after SARS-CoV-2 vaccination. The CDR3 spells CASSLTSVADTGELFF. The CDR3 bases are TGTGCCAGCAGCTTAACGTCGGTCGCGGACACCGGGGAGCTGTTTTTT.